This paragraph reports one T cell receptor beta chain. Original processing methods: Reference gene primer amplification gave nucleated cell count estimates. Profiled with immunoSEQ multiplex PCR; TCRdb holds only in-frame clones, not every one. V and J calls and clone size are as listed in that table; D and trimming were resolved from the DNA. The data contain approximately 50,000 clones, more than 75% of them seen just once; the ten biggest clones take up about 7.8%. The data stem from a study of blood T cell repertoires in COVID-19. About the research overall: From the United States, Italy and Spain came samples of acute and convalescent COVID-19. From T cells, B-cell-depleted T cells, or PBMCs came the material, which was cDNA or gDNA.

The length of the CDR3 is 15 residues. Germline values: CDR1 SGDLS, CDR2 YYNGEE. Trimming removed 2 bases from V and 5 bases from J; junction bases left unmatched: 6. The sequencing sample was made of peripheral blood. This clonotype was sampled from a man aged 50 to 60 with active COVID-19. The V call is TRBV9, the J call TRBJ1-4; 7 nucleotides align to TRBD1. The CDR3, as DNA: TGTGCCAGCAGCGTCCAGGGACAGCCAAATGAAAAACTGTTTTTT. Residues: CASSVQGQPNEKLFF.